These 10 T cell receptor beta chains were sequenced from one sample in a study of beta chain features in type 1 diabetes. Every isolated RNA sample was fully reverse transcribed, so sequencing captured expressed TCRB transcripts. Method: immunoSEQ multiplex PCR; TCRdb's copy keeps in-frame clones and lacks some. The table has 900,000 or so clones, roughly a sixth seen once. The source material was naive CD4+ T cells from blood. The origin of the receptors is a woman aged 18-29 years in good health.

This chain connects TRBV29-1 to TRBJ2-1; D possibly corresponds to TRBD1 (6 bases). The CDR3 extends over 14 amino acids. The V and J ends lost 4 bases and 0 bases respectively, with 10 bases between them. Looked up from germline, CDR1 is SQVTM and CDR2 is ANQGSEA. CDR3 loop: CSVGGRSSYNEQFF. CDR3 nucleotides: TGCAGCGTTGGGGGGCGGAGCTCCTACAATGAGCAGTTCTTC.

CDR3 nucleotides: TGTGCCAGCAGTTCTAACGCGGGGCAGTTCTTC. It codes for CASSSNAGQFF. The rearrangement uses TRBV28 and TRBJ2-1, with D possibly being TRBD2 (5 bases). The CDR3 contains 11 residues. V shed 4 bases and J shed 12 bases, with 10 bases lying between them. Germline-derived CDR1 and CDR2 are MDHEN and SYDVKM. Filled out from reference TRBV28 and TRBJ2-1, the complete variable domain reads DVKVTQSSRYLVKRTGEKVFLECVQDMDHENMFWYRQDPGLGLRLIYFSYDVKMKEKGDIPEGYSVSREKKERFSLILESASTNQTSMYLCASSSNAGQFFGPGTRLTVL.

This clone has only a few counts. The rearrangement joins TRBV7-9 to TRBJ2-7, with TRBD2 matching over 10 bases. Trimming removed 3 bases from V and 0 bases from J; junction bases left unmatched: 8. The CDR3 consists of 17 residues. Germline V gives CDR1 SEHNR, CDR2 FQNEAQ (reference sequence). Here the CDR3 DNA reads TGTGCCAGCAGCTTTCCAAGCGGGAGGGATGGCTCCTACGAGCAGTACTTC. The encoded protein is CASSFPSGRDGSYEQYF. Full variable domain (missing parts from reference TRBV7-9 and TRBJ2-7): DTGVSQNPRHKITKRGQNVTFRCDPISEHNRLYWYRQTLGQGPEFLTYFQNEAQLEKSRLLSDRFSAERPKGSFSTLEIQRTEQGDSAMYLCASSFPSGRDGSYEQYFGPGTRLTVT.

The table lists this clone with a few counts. The CDR3 coding sequence is TGTGCCAGCAGCCCAAACCTTGGGTTACAGGGCGACGAGCAGTACTTC. This codes for CASSPNLGLQGDEQYF. J is TRBJ2-7 and V is TRBV7-2; D is possibly TRBD1 (6 bases). CDR1 and CDR2 (germline): SGHTA, FQGNSA. The CDR3 extends over 16 amino acids. The germline V and J ends were trimmed by 5 bases and 5 bases, with 22 bases remaining between them.

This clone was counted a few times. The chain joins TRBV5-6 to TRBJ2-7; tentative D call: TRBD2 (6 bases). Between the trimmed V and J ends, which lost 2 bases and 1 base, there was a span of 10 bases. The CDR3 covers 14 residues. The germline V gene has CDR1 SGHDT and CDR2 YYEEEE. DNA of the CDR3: TGTGCCAGCAGCTTCGGGACTGAATCCTACGAGCAGTACTTC. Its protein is CASSFGTESYEQYF. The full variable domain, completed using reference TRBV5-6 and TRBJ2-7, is DAGVTQSPTHLIKTRGQQVTLRCSPKSGHDTVSWYQQALGQGPQFIFQYYEEEERQRGNFPDRFSGHQFPNYSSELNVNALLLGDSALYLCASSFGTESYEQYFGPGTRLTVT.

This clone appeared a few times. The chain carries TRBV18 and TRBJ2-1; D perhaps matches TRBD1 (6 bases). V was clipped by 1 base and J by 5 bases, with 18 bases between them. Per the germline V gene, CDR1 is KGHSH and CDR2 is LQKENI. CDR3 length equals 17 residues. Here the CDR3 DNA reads TGTGCCAGCTCACCACTGTTACAGGGATATCGGAACAATGAGCAGTTCTTC. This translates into CASSPLLQGYRNNEQFF.

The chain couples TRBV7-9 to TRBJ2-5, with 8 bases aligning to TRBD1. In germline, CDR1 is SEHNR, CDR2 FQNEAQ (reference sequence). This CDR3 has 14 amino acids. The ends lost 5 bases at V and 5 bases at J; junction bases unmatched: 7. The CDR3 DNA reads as TGTGCCAGCAGCCCGACAGGGGATCGCGAGACCCAGTACTTC. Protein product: CASSPTGDRETQYF.

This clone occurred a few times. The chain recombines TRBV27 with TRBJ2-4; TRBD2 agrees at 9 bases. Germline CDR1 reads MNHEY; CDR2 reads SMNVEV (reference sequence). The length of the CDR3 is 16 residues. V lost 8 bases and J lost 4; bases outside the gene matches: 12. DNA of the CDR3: TGTGCCAGCTCGGGGTCGACTAGCGGACAGAAAAACATTCAGTACTTC. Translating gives CASSGSTSGQKNIQYF.

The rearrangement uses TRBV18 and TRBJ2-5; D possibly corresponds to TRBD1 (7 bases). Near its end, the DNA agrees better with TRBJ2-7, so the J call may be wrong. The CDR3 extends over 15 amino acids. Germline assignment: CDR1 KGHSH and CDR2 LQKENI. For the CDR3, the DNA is TGTGCCAGCTCACCTAGGCGGGACAGCTCCTACGAGCAGTACTTC. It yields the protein CASSPRRDSSYEQYF.

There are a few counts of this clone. The CDR3 bases are TGTGCCAGCAGCAAGAACCGGGACAGCTACTACGAGCAGTACTTC. Protein: CASSKNRDSYYEQYF. The rearrangement uses TRBV11-1 and TRBJ2-7; TRBD1 aligns across 7 bases. Germline V CDR1 and CDR2: SGHAT, FQDESV (reference sequence). This CDR3 comprises 15 residues. With V trimmed by 5 bases and J by 3 bases, 10 bases remained unmatched.